The 27 T cell receptor beta chains listed next were all sequenced from one sample in a study of blood T cell repertoires in COVID-19. Some clones are missing from TCRdb's copy, which holds only in-frame ones; the method was immunoSEQ multiplex PCR. The sample lists about 170,000 clones; approximately 87% were seen once. Specimen: peripheral blood. The origin of the receptors is an older woman with COVID-19, enrolled during active disease.

This sequence joins TRBV18 and TRBJ2-7; D perhaps matches TRBD2 (6 bases). Trimming shortened V by 6 bases and J by 3 bases, and 15 bases separated the two germline ends. Germline CDR1 is KGHSH and CDR2 is LQKENI. The CDR3 contains 14 residues. The CDR3 region is CASSRSPGDYEQYF. CDR3 nucleotides: TGTGCCAGCTCTCGGTCTCCGGGGGACTACGAGCAGTACTTC.

This clone was seen a handful of times. The genes are TRBV7-2 and TRBJ1-1; D is uncertain. Trimming shortened V by 4 bases and J by 1 base, and 7 bases separated the two germline ends. The CDR3 has 13 residues. In germline, CDR1 is SGHTA, CDR2 FQGNSA. CDR3 residues: CASSSLWNTEAFF. The DNA of the CDR3 is TGTGCCAGCAGCTCTCTCTGGAACACTGAAGCTTTCTTT.

In this sample, this clone turned up once. The chain has TRBV2 and TRBJ1-5; possible D gene TRBD1, 6 bases. Germline CDR1 reads SNHLY; CDR2 reads FYNNEI. This CDR3 is built from 16 residues. V was shortened by 4 bases and J by 2 bases, with 15 bases between the two germline ends. The CDR3 DNA follows: TGTGCCAGCAGTGTCCGGACAGTGGTAGGCAATCAGCCCCAGCATTTT. It is translated as CASSVRTVVGNQPQHF.

This clone has only a few counts. The genes are TRBV5-5 and TRBJ1-6; D may be TRBD1 (6 bases). This CDR3 comprises 17 residues. Germline CDR1 reads SGHKS; CDR2 reads YYEKEE (reference sequence). Trimming took 2 bases from V and 5 from J, leaving 17 bases between them. CDR3 residues: CASSFFSQGTNNSPLHF. The CDR3 bases are TGTGCCAGCAGCTTTTTTTCGCAGGGGACAAATAATTCACCCCTCCACTTT.

The chain has TRBV7-2 and TRBJ1-1, with 7 nucleotides matching TRBD1. The trim removed 2 bases at V and 4 bases at J, leaving 4 bases unmatched. The CDR3 runs 14 residues. CDR1 and CDR2 (germline): SGHTA, FQGNSA. The CDR3 DNA is TGTGCCAGCAGCTTAAGACAGGGTTCCACTGAAGCTTTCTTT. This codes for CASSLRQGSTEAFF.

The chain combines TRBV15 with TRBJ1-5; no definite D call. V gave up 2 bases and J gave up 7 bases, with 6 bases separating them. The CDR3 contains 12 residues. Germline V gene data show CDR1 as LNHNV and CDR2 as YYDKDF (reference sequence). The CDR3 DNA sequence: TGTGCCACCAGCAGACCCTACCAGCCCCAGCATTTT. Its protein product is CATSRPYQPQHF.

This clone was seen a single time. V and J are TRBV6-1 and TRBJ1-5; tentative D call: TRBD1 (5 bases). CDR1 and CDR2 from the germline V gene are MNHNS and SASEGT. Trimming pared 4 bases from V and 4 bases from J, leaving 20 bases between. The CDR3 sequence is 17 residues long. The CDR3 nucleotides are TGTGCCAGCAGTGCCAACGCCCGACAGCTAGTAAATCAGCCCCAGCATTTT. Its translation is CASSANARQLVNQPQHF.

The V and J genes are TRBV6-6 and TRBJ2-7; TRBD2 agrees at 13 bases. This CDR3 has 16 residues. The germline CDR1 and CDR2 sequences are MNHNY and SVGAGI (reference sequence). The V gene end was trimmed by 6 bases and the J gene end by 0 bases; junction bases not matched to a gene: 5. The DNA for the CDR3 is TGTGCCAGCAGCCCGGGACTAGCGGGACTCTCCTACGAGCAGTACTTC. Its protein is CASSPGLAGLSYEQYF.

The chain is built from TRBV6-1 and TRBJ2-4; no clear D gene. Germline values: CDR1 MNHNS, CDR2 SASEGT. V was pared by 5 bases and J by 9 bases, with 14 bases between. CDR3 length: 13 residues. DNA for the CDR3: TGTGCCAGCAGTTCTAGAGACCCTAGCATTCAGTACTTC. This encodes CASSSRDPSIQYF.

This clone was counted a few times. CDR3 sequence (DNA): TGTGCCAGCAGCCAAGATTGGGGTAGGCGGGAGAGCAATGAGCAGTTCTTC. Translated, it gives CASSQDWGRRESNEQFF. J is TRBJ2-1 and V is TRBV3-1 (or the pseudogene TRBV3-2), with 7 bases matching TRBD2. Germline CDR1 is LGHDT and CDR2 is YNNKEL (reference sequence). V shed 0 bases and J 6 bases; nucleotides not matched to a gene: 11. This CDR3 contains 17 residues.

The V gene is TRBV3-1 (or the pseudogene TRBV3-2), the J gene TRBJ2-5, with 8 bases fitting TRBD1. Germline trimming cut 3 bases from V and 2 bases from J; bases unmatched to any gene: 2. CDR3 size: 14 residues. The germline V gene encodes CDR1 LGHDT and CDR2 YNNKEL (reference sequence). CDR3 coding DNA: TGTGCCAGCAGCCACAGGGGGCGGCAAGAGACCCAGTACTTC. Amino acid sequence: CASSHRGRQETQYF.

This chain joins TRBV2 and TRBJ1-1; D might be TRBD1 (6 bases). CDR1 and CDR2 from the germline V gene are SNHLY and FYNNEI. The CDR3 totals 13 residues. V was trimmed by 11 bases and J by 0 bases, leaving 13 bases between them. This chain's CDR3 is CACSGHLNTEAFF. The CDR3 DNA reads TGTGCCTGCTCGGGACATTTGAACACTGAAGCTTTCTTT.

The J gene is TRBJ1-4, the V gene TRBV7-2; 8 nucleotides agree with TRBD1. V shed 5 bases, J shed 7 bases, and the junction held 9 bases outside the gene matches. The CDR3 sequence is 15 residues long. Germline CDR1 and CDR2: SGHTA and FQGNSA. The CDR3 nucleotides read TGTGCCAGCAGCCTAAACACAGGGGGAGGTGAAAAACTGTTTTTT. This gives the protein CASSLNTGGGEKLFF.

V usage is TRBV5-1 and J usage is TRBJ2-1; 7 bases are shared with TRBD2. The CDR3 consists of 15 residues. J was trimmed by 4 bases and V by 0 bases; bases with no gene match: 4. Germline CDR1 is SGHRS and CDR2 is YFSETQ. In nucleotides, the CDR3 is TGCGCCAGCAGCTTGGTGACTAGCCCATACAATGAGCAGTTCTTC. It translates to CASSLVTSPYNEQFF.

The genes are TRBV5-6 and TRBJ2-7; a possible D gene is TRBD2 (5 bases). Germline loops: CDR1 SGHDT, CDR2 YYEEEE. The CDR3 runs 15 residues. Trimming pared 4 bases from V and 6 bases from J, leaving 20 bases between. The CDR3 DNA reads as TGTGCCAGCAGCCCCACCCCGGGGAGTATTGGCGAGCAGTACTTC. Translation: CASSPTPGSIGEQYF.

The rearrangement links TRBV27 to TRBJ2-5; 13 bases agree with TRBD2. This CDR3 is built from 16 residues. Germline V gene sequence: CDR1 MNHEY, CDR2 SMNVEV (reference sequence). Germline trimming cut 4 bases from V and 5 bases from J; bases unmatched to any gene: 7. The CDR3 region has the DNA TGTGCCAGCAGTTCCCGGACTAGCGGGAGTAAGGAGACCCAGTACTTC. Translation gives CASSSRTSGSKETQYF.

The chain carries TRBV7-9 and TRBJ2-2, with 7 bases aligning to TRBD1. Trimming at V came to 5 bases and at J to 4 bases, leaving 13 bases not matched to a gene. The CDR3 loop spans 17 amino acids. The germline CDR1 and CDR2 sequences are SEHNR and FQNEAQ (reference sequence). The CDR3 sequence: CASSNEGTPGGTGELFF. The CDR3, as DNA: TGTGCCAGCAGCAACGAGGGGACCCCAGGGGGCACCGGGGAGCTGTTTTTT.

The chain links TRBV5-6 to TRBJ2-7, with D tentatively TRBD2 (7 bases). The CDR3 is 13 residues long. Germline V gene data show CDR1 as SGHDT and CDR2 as YYEEEE. Trimming removed 7 bases at V and 3 bases at J, with 14 bases between. CDR3 protein: CASEQGGGYEQYF. Here the CDR3 DNA reads TGTGCCAGCGAACAGGGCGGGGGCTACGAGCAGTACTTC.

The V call is TRBV24-1, the J call TRBJ1-3; 8 bases are shared with TRBD1. Germline lookup yields CDR1 KGHDR and CDR2 SFDVKD. The length of the CDR3 is 15 residues. Trimming removed 4 bases from V and 4 bases from J; junction bases left unmatched: 5. The CDR3 sequence: CATSDHRGSGNTIYF. The CDR3 nucleotides read TGTGCCACCAGTGACCACAGGGGGTCAGGAAACACCATATATTTT.

The rearrangement uses TRBV5-1 and TRBJ2-3, with TRBD1 matching over 7 bases. With 4 bases clipped from V and 1 base from J, the junction kept 3 bases outside the gene matches. CDR1 is SGHRS, CDR2 YFSETQ, per germline. The CDR3 consists of 14 residues. The DNA for the CDR3 is TGCGCCAGCAGCCGAACAGGGGGCACAGATACGCAGTATTTT. Protein sequence: CASSRTGGTDTQYF.

The chain recombines TRBV4-3 with TRBJ2-3; weak D call: TRBD1 (7 bases). The germline V gene has CDR1 LGHNA and CDR2 YSLEER. The length of the CDR3 is 17 residues. Trimming pared 0 bases from V and 0 bases from J, leaving 13 bases between. The CDR3: CASSQDFAGGSTDTQYF. For the CDR3, the DNA is TGCGCCAGCAGCCAAGATTTTGCAGGGGGGAGCACAGATACGCAGTATTTT.

The chain is built from TRBV10-1 and TRBJ2-7; tentative D call: TRBD1 (5 bases). The germline V gene encodes CDR1 WNHNN and CDR2 SYGVQD (reference sequence). V was pared by 3 bases and J by 2 bases, with 14 bases between. The CDR3 runs to 15 residues. This CDR3 is CASSDRATSPYEQYF. The CDR3 nucleotides are TGCGCCAGCAGTGACAGGGCTACGTCCCCCTACGAGCAGTACTTC.

The chain is built from TRBV5-4 and TRBJ1-3; 7 bases align to TRBD1. J lost 0 bases, V lost 3 bases, and 6 bases had no gene match. CDR1 and CDR2 from the germline V gene are SGHNT and YYREEE (reference sequence). CDR3 size: 16 residues. The CDR3 nucleotides are TGTGCCAGCAGCTACATGACAGGGAGCTCTGGAAACACCATATATTTT. It specifies CASSYMTGSSGNTIYF.

The CDR3 is CASSIGASSGNTIYF. DNA of the CDR3: TGTGCCAGTAGTATAGGGGCCAGCTCTGGAAACACCATATATTTT. The chain links TRBV19 to TRBJ1-3; D unresolved. Germline V gene data show CDR1 as LNHDA and CDR2 as SQIVND (reference sequence). The CDR3 loop spans 15 amino acids. V was cut by 1 base and J by 0 bases, with 7 bases left in between.

This CDR3 reads CASSRVWMRDYEQYF. The CDR3 region has the DNA TGTGCCAGCAGTCGGGTTTGGATGAGGGATTACGAGCAGTACTTC. The rearrangement joins TRBV6-7 to TRBJ2-7, with D possibly being TRBD2 (5 bases). TRBV6-7 is sorted into the ORF group, with uncertain function. With 5 bases removed from V and 4 bases from J, the gap between germline ends came to 18 bases. This CDR3 region has 15 residues.

The J gene is TRBJ1-2, the V gene TRBV5-1; 9 nucleotides match TRBD1. CDR3 length: 14 amino acids. Germline assignment: CDR1 SGHRS and CDR2 YFSETQ. V gave up 4 bases and J gave up 4 bases; unmatched junction bases: 5. CDR3 sequence: CASSPDRGAYGYTF. CDR3 DNA sequence: TGCGCCAGCAGCCCTGACAGGGGGGCCTATGGCTACACCTTC.

The rearrangement uses TRBV11-2 and TRBJ2-3; D perhaps matches TRBD2 (5 bases). Trimming stripped 4 bases from V and 3 bases from J, with 20 bases between. Germline values: CDR1 SGHAT, CDR2 FQNNGV. The CDR3 extends over 17 amino acids. The CDR3 reads CASSSYRASRMTDTQYF. The CDR3 DNA sequence: TGTGCCAGCAGCTCGTACCGGGCTAGCAGGATGACAGATACGCAGTATTTT. Drawing the rest from reference TRBV11-2 and TRBJ2-3, the complete variable domain is EAGVAQSPRYKIIEKRQSVAFWCNPISGHATLYWYQQILGQGPKLLIQFQNNGVVDDSQLPKDRFSAERLKGVDSTLKIQPAKLEDSAVYLCASSSYRASRMTDTQYFGPGTRLTVL.